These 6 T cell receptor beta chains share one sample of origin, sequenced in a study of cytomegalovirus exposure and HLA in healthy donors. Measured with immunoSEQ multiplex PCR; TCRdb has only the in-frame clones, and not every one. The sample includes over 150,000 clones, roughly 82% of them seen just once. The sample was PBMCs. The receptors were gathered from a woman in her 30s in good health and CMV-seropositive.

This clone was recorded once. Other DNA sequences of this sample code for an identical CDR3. The CDR3 spells CSARGLNEQFF. The CDR3 region has the DNA TGCAGTGCCAGGGGTCTAAACGAGCAGTTCTTC. The rearrangement joins TRBV20-1 to TRBJ2-1; a weak D match, TRBD1 (6 bases). Trimming took off 6 bases at V and 10 bases at J, with 13 bases between the two ends. From germline, CDR1 is DFQATT and CDR2 SNEGSKA (reference sequence). This CDR3 is built from 11 residues.

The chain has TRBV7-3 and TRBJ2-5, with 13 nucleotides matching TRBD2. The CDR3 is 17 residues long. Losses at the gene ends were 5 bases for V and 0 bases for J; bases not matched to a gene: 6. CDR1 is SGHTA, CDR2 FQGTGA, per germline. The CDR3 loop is CASSLGLAGRYQETQYF. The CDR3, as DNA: TGTGCCAGCAGCCTGGGACTAGCGGGAAGATACCAAGAGACCCAGTACTTC.

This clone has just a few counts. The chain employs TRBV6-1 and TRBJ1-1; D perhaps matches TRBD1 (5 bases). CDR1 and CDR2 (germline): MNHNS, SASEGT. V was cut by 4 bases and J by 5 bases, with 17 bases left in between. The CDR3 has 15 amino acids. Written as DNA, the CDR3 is TGTGCCAGCAGTGCCTGGATCGGAGGGGAGACTGAAGCTTTCTTT. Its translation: CASSAWIGGETEAFF.

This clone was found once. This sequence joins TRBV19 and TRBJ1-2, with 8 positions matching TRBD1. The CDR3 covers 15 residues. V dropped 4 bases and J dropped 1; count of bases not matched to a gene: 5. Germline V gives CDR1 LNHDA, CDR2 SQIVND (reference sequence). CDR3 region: CASSTDRGYNYGYTF. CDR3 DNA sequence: TGTGCCAGTAGTACCGACAGGGGCTATAACTATGGCTACACCTTC.

The CDR3 loop reads CASSQHFRPSGKADTQYF. The CDR3 coding sequence is TGTGCCAGCAGCCAGCACTTTCGCCCTAGCGGGAAGGCAGATACGCAGTATTTT. The genes are TRBV14 and TRBJ2-3, with 9 positions matching TRBD2. The V gene's germline CDR1 is SGHDN and CDR2 FVKESK. V lost 3 bases to trimming and J lost 4 bases; unmatched junction nucleotides: 14. This CDR3 is 18 amino acids long.

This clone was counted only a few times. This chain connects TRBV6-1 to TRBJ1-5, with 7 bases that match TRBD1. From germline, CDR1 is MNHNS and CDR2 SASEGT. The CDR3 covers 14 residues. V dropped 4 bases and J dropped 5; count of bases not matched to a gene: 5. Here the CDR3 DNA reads TGTGCCAGCAGTGCCCAGGGGGTTGATCAGCCCCAGCATTTT. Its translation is CASSAQGVDQPQHF.